The rows below give T cell receptor beta chains drawn from one sample of a study of T cell repertoires in cytomegalovirus infection. MiXCR was run by TCRdb on the reads, yielding one entry per CDR3 protein. The sample carries approximately 550,000 distinct CDR3 sequences, more than 15% recorded once. The sample was CD8+ T cells from PBMCs. The origin of the receptors is a human donor in good health (CMV status not recorded). Some clones in this sample may be carry-over from other donors' samples. CDR3s include the opening cysteine and the closing phenylalanine or tryptophan. The D gene is left open where the match is weak. Size is omitted from some rows. Given values are once, few, many or a class for expanded clones.

j_call cdr3_length clone_size v_call d_call cdr3_aa cdr3_nt
TRBJ2-1 16 few TRBV5-5 TRBD1 CASSFKDRGKWNEQFF TGTGCCAGCAGCTTTAAGGACAGGGGGAAATGGAATGAGCAGTTCTTC
TRBJ2-1 11 NA TRBV29-1 NA CSVFPGREQFF TGCAGCGTTTTTCCAGGGCGTGAGCAGTTCTTC
TRBJ2-3 15 many TRBV7-8 NA CASKAGTPYTDTQYF TGTGCCAGCAAAGCCGGGACACCCTACACAGATACGCAGTATTTT
TRBJ1-3 16 few TRBV5-1 NA CASSLGGRYSGNTIYF TGCGCCAGCAGCTTGGGGGGACGGTACTCTGGAAACACCATATATTTT
TRBJ2-3 14 NA TRBV30 NA CAWSVGGAYDTQYF TGTGCCTGGAGTGTAGGGGGGGCTTACGATACGCAGTATTTT
TRBJ2-1 20 few TRBV11-2 NA CASSSYTSRRPRKSYNEQFF TGTGCCAGCAGCTCCTACACTTCGCGCAGACCGCGGAAGTCCTACAATGAGCAGTTCTTC
TRBJ2-1 15 NA TRBV5-3 TRBD1 CASSLETGGGYEQFF TGTGCCAGCAGCTTGGAAACAGGGGGTGGATATGAGCAGTTCTTC
TRBJ1-1 14 NA TRBV19 TRBD1 CASSVQGGNTEAFF TGTGCCAGTAGTGTACAGGGGGGGAACACTGAAGCTTTCTTT
TRBJ2-5 13 many TRBV7-9 NA CASSPDNQETQYF TGTGCCAGCAGCCCTGACAACCAAGAGACCCAGTACTTC
TRBJ2-7 14 few TRBV7-9 TRBD2 CASSSGTSRYEQYF TGTGCCAGCAGCTCCGGGACTAGTCGCTACGAGCAGTACTTC
TRBJ1-2 20 many TRBV15 NA CATSRDPPWAPRVYDYGYTF TGTGCCACCAGCAGAGATCCCCCCTGGGCGCCGCGGGTCTACGACTATGGCTACACCTTC
TRBJ1-1 11 NA TRBV2 NA CASLSGTEAFF TGTGCCTCCTTGTCGGGGACTGAAGCTTTCTTT
TRBJ1-5 14 many TRBV4-2 NA CASSPKGANQPQHF TGTGCCAGCAGCCCGAAAGGGGCCAATCAGCCCCAGCATTTT
TRBJ1-2 13 many TRBV7-6 TRBD1 CASSWTGAHGYTF TGTGCCAGCAGCTGGACAGGGGCGCATGGCTACACCTTC
TRBJ2-3 18 many TRBV7-3 NA CASSSYNARARNADTQYF TGTGCCAGCAGCTCTTACAACGCCCGGGCCAGAAACGCAGATACGCAGTATTTT
TRBJ1-2 17 NA TRBV11-2 NA CASSSGAGSFSNYGYTF TGTGCCAGCAGCTCTGGAGCGGGCAGTTTTTCTAACTATGGCTACACCTTC
TRBJ1-1 16 many TRBV6-5 TRBD1 CASSYSSGGWGTEAFF TGTGCCAGCAGTTACTCATCAGGGGGCTGGGGCACTGAAGCTTTCTTT
TRBJ1-3 14 few TRBV12-5 NA CASGRGVVEDTIYF TGTGCTAGTGGTCGGGGGGTAGTTGAAGACACCATATATTTT
TRBJ2-6 18 few TRBV5-6 NA CASSMGPTAQAGANVLTF TGTGCCAGCAGCATGGGGCCGACAGCTCAAGCTGGGGCCAACGTCCTGACTTTC
TRBJ2-6 14 NA TRBV9 NA CASSIYSGANVLTF TGTGCCAGCAGTATTTACTCTGGGGCCAACGTCCTGACTTTC
TRBJ2-7 16 NA TRBV12-3/TRBV12-4 TRBD2 CDSRQSSQRESYEQYF TGTGACAGCAGACAGTCTAGTCAGCGGGAGTCCTACGAGCAGTACTTC
TRBJ2-5 15 many TRBV7-7 NA CASSAYLGHQETQYF TGTGCTAGCAGTGCCTACCTTGGACACCAAGAGACCCAGTACTTC
TRBJ1-1 14 NA TRBV27 NA CASSLYGATTEAFF TGTGCCAGCAGTTTATACGGGGCGACCACTGAAGCTTTCTTT
TRBJ1-1 14 NA TRBV3-1 NA CASSPRWLNTEAFF TGTGCCAGCAGCCCTCGCTGGTTGAACACTGAAGCTTTCTTT
TRBJ2-1 15 NA TRBV3-1 NA CASSPITHPNNEQFF TGTGCCAGCAGTCCAATTACGCATCCCAACAATGAGCAGTTCTTC
TRBJ2-7 15 many TRBV7-2 TRBD2 CASSSFTSGAYEQYF TGTGCCAGCAGCTCATTCACTAGCGGAGCCTACGAGCAGTACTTC
TRBJ2-5 14 NA TRBV25-1 NA CASSSWEGTETQYF TGTGCCAGCAGTTCTTGGGAAGGAACGGAGACCCAGTACTTC
TRBJ1-3 16 few TRBV15 NA CATSRDQNRAGNTIYF TGTGCCACCAGCAGAGATCAGAACAGGGCTGGAAACACCATATATTTT
TRBJ2-7 15 NA TRBV10-3 NA CAISSGTGKTYEQYF TGTGCCATCAGCTCCGGGACGGGAAAAACCTACGAGCAGTACTTC
TRBJ2-3 14 many TRBV28 NA CASNKGQGPDTQYF TGTGCCAGCAATAAGGGGCAGGGCCCAGATACGCAGTATTTT
TRBJ1-1 15 NA TRBV29-1 NA CSDAWGSRMNTEAFF TGCAGCGACGCCTGGGGGAGCAGAATGAACACTGAAGCTTTCTTT
TRBJ2-7 16 few TRBV15 NA CATSRDGQAISYEQYF TGTGCCACCAGCAGAGATGGCCAGGCCATCTCCTACGAGCAGTACTTC
TRBJ1-1 13 NA TRBV6-1 NA CASLRIRSTEAFF TGTGCCAGCCTGAGAATCAGAAGCACTGAAGCTTTCTTT
TRBJ2-3 16 NA TRBV27 TRBD2 CASSYGTSGFLDTQYF TGTGCCAGCAGTTACGGGACTAGCGGTTTTTTAGATACGCAGTATTTT
TRBJ2-3 17 few TRBV20-1 TRBD2 CSARDLPTSGTTDTQYF TGCAGTGCTAGAGACCTCCCGACTAGCGGGACAACAGATACGCAGTATTTT
TRBJ1-1 14 many TRBV12-3/TRBV12-4 NA CASSFGGGPAEAFF TGTGCCAGCAGTTTCGGCGGGGGACCGGCTGAAGCTTTCTTT
TRBJ2-1 13 NA TRBV7-3 NA CSSSSVGDRIRFF TGTTCCAGCAGCTCTGTCGGAGACAGGATCCGGTTCTTC
TRBJ2-1 17 NA TRBV4-2 TRBD2 CASSPRLAGGIYNEQFF TGTGCCAGCAGCCCCAGACTAGCGGGAGGGATATACAATGAGCAGTTCTTC
TRBJ2-1 17 few TRBV7-9 TRBD2 CASSPTGGGGAFHEQFF TGTGCCAGCAGCCCCACCGGGGGCGGGGGGGCTTTCCATGAGCAGTTCTTC
TRBJ1-4 16 NA TRBV15 TRBD1 CATSGQQGASNEKLFF TGTGCCACCAGCGGACAACAGGGGGCCTCTAATGAAAAACTGTTTTTT